The T cell receptor beta chain under discussion was sequenced for a study of T cell repertoires in cytomegalovirus infection. Study in general: Public signatures in TCR beta pointed to CMV infection and matching HLA type. The study's findings and limits: The cumulative frequency of public TCR beta families identified carriers of CMV plus the relevant HLA. HLA-C-restricted CMV-specific TCR beta clonotypes prevailed in the ex vivo response.

TCRdb reprocessed the reads via MiXCR and lists one record per CDR3 protein. The sample records around 530,000 distinct CDR3 sequences, 16% being singletons. In regard to this clonotype: Its target is not known.

This CDR3 has 15 amino acids. In germline, CDR1 is SGHVS, CDR2 FQNEAQ. The V gene lost 5 bases and the J gene lost 5 bases, with 19 bases spanning the gap. What was sequenced was CD8+ T cells from PBMCs. The rearrangement joins TRBV7-8 to TRBJ2-7, with a weak D call TRBD1 (6 bases). This clonotype originated in a human donor in good health (CMV status not recorded). Some clones in this sample may be carry-over from other donors' samples. The CDR3 nucleotides read TGTGCCAGCAGCGACCCAGGGGTTGGGGACCACGAGCAGTACTTC. It translates to CASSDPGVGDHEQYF.